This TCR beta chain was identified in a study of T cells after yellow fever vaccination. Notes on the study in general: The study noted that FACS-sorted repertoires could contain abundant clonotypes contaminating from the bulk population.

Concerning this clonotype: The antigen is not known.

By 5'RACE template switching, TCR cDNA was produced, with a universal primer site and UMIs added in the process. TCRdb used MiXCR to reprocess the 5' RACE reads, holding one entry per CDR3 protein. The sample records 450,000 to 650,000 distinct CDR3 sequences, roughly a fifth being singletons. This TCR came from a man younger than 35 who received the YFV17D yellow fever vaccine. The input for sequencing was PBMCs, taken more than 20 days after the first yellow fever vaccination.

The chain's CDR3 is CASSSTGLTFTDTQYF. For the CDR3, the DNA is TGTGCCAGCAGCTCTACAGGACTCACCTTCACAGATACGCAGTATTTT. The rearrangement links TRBV6-2 or TRBV6-3 to TRBJ2-3; D tentatively fits TRBD1 or TRBD2 (5 bases each). V gave up 6 bases and J gave up 2 bases, with 18 bases separating them. The CDR3 is made up of 16 amino acids. CDR1 is MNHEY and CDR2 is SVGEGT in the germline V gene.